Shown below are 14 T cell receptor beta chains from a single sample sequenced in a study of cytomegalovirus exposure and HLA in healthy donors. Some clones are missing from TCRdb's copy, which holds only in-frame ones; the method was immunoSEQ multiplex PCR. The sample holds fewer than 300,000 clones; approximately 88% are singletons and the top ten take 0.92%. Sequencing used PBMCs. Every receptor here comes from a woman younger than 35 in good health and CMV-seronegative.

V and J are TRBV4-1 and TRBJ1-2; 11 bases map to TRBD1. Looked up from germline, CDR1 is MGHRA and CDR2 is YSYEKL. The junction had 10 bases not matched to a gene; V was cut back by 3 bases and J by 1 base. The CDR3 is made up of 18 amino acids. CDR3 in amino acids: CASSQTGWGTGGNYGYTF. Here the CDR3 DNA reads TGCGCCAGCAGCCAGACGGGCTGGGGGACAGGGGGTAACTATGGCTACACCTTC.

This rearrangement joins TRBV29-1 to TRBJ2-7, with 11 bases that match TRBD2. This CDR3 is built from 14 residues. V lost 6 bases, J lost 3 bases, and 7 bases stayed unmatched. Germline assignment: CDR1 SQVTM and CDR2 ANQGSEA. The CDR3 reads CSVLPGLADYEQYF. In DNA form, the CDR3 reads TGCAGCGTGCTACCGGGACTAGCGGACTACGAGCAGTACTTC.

The rearrangement links TRBV2 to TRBJ2-7; 10 bases fit TRBD2. The CDR3 totals 15 residues. CDR1 and CDR2 from the germline V gene are SNHLY and FYNNEI. V gave up 1 base and J gave up 7 bases; unmatched junction bases: 7. The CDR3 here is CASSEVILAGDEQYF. Written as DNA, the CDR3 is TGTGCCAGCAGTGAAGTGATTCTAGCGGGAGATGAGCAGTACTTC.

The chain combines TRBV5-6 with TRBJ1-2; TRBD1 might be the D (6 bases). V lost 7 bases and J lost 2, with 12 bases in between. The CDR3 extends over 13 amino acids. The germline V gene encodes CDR1 SGHDT and CDR2 YYEEEE. The CDR3 region is CASCSQGNYGYTF. The CDR3 coding sequence is TGTGCCAGCTGCTCACAGGGAAACTATGGCTACACCTTC.

The chain recombines TRBV6-5 with TRBJ1-2; D is unclear. The germline gives CDR1 MNHEY, CDR2 SVGAGI. The CDR3 extends over 15 amino acids. Trimming took off 0 bases at V and 3 bases at J, with 11 bases between the two ends. CDR3 residues: CASSYSSGSYYGYTF. CDR3 in DNA: TGTGCCAGCAGTTACTCTTCGGGGTCGTACTATGGCTACACCTTC.

V usage is TRBV5-6 and J usage is TRBJ1-1; no firm D call. This CDR3 is 13 amino acids long. With 4 bases removed from V and 2 bases from J, the gap between germline ends came to 9 bases. Per germline, CDR1 SGHDT and CDR2 YYEEEE. The CDR3 is CASSREVNTEAFF. DNA of the CDR3: TGTGCCAGCAGCCGGGAGGTAAACACTGAAGCTTTCTTT.

The chain joins TRBV5-1 to TRBJ1-1; 10 bases fit TRBD1. The CDR3 runs to 15 residues. The germline CDR1 and CDR2 sequences are SGHRS and YFSETQ. The junction had 12 bases not matched to a gene; V was cut back by 3 bases and J by 10 bases. This chain's CDR3 is CASSSGQGGVYVAFF. Written as DNA, the CDR3 is TGCGCCAGCAGCTCAGGACAGGGGGGGGTTTATGTAGCTTTCTTT.

V is TRBV7-3 and J is TRBJ2-1; 8 bases match TRBD2. This CDR3 comprises 15 residues. Unmatched junction bases numbered 4, after V lost 3 bases and J lost 3 bases. Germline values: CDR1 SGHTA, CDR2 FQGTGA. In DNA form, the CDR3 reads TGTGCCAGCAGCTTGAAACTAGCGGACTACAATGAGCAGTTCTTC. It translates to CASSLKLADYNEQFF.

This clone was observed a single time. The V call is TRBV4-1, the J call TRBJ2-5; the match to TRBD2 covers 7 bases. The CDR3 consists of 16 residues. The V gene end was trimmed by 0 bases and the J gene end by 1 base; junction bases not matched to a gene: 5. The germline V gene encodes CDR1 MGHRA and CDR2 YSYEKL. The CDR3 loop reads CASSQDAASGQETQYF. In nucleotides, the CDR3 is TGCGCCAGCAGCCAAGATGCCGCTAGCGGCCAAGAGACCCAGTACTTC.

This CDR3 reads CASTSRGGLGELFF. The CDR3 nucleotides are TGTGCCAGCACCTCGAGGGGGGGCCTAGGGGAGCTGTTTTTT. V is TRBV11-2 and J is TRBJ2-2; the D gene is possibly TRBD2 (7 bases). Trimming pared 7 bases from V and 8 bases from J, leaving 17 bases between. The CDR3 loop spans 14 amino acids. CDR1 SGHAT and CDR2 FQNNGV come from the germline V gene.

With respect to this clone: Distinct nucleotide sequences in the sample also encode this CDR3. CDR3 residues: CASSLGQGMNTEAFF. The CDR3 DNA reads TGCGCCAGCAGCTTGGGTCAGGGGATGAACACTGAAGCTTTCTTT. The chain joins TRBV5-1 to TRBJ1-1, with a weak D call TRBD1 (6 bases). This CDR3 is built from 15 residues. Trimming shortened V by 0 bases and J by 0 bases, and 9 bases separated the two germline ends. Per germline, CDR1 SGHRS and CDR2 YFSETQ. Complete variable domain (other parts from reference TRBV5-1 and TRBJ1-1): KAGVTQTPRYLIKTRGQQVTLSCSPISGHRSVSWYQQTPGQGLQFLFEYFSETQRNKGNFPGRFSGRQFSNSRSEMNVSTLELGDSALYLCASSLGQGMNTEAFFGQGTRLTVV.

The rearrangement joins TRBV2 to TRBJ1-6; D uncertain. From germline, CDR1 is SNHLY and CDR2 FYNNEI. V lost 4 bases and J lost 5, with 9 bases in between. The CDR3 runs 14 residues. CDR3 bases: TGTGCCAGCAGTGCCGGGGAAGATAATTCACCCCTCCACTTT. Protein: CASSAGEDNSPLHF.

The chain links TRBV2 to TRBJ2-7, with a weak D call TRBD1 (6 bases). The germline CDR1 and CDR2 sequences are SNHLY and FYNNEI. The V end lost 2 bases, the J end lost 4 bases, and 15 bases lay between the germline ends. The length of the CDR3 is 15 residues. The CDR3 reads CASSELGATIYEQYF. DNA of the CDR3: TGTGCCAGCAGTGAATTGGGGGCGACAATTTACGAGCAGTACTTC. The entire variable domain, with the rest obtained from reference TRBV2 and TRBJ2-7, is as follows: EPEVTQTPSHQVTQMGQEVILRCVPISNHLYFYWYRQILGQKVEFLVSFYNNEISEKSEIFDDQFSVERPDGSNFTLKIRSTKLEDSAMYFCASSELGATIYEQYFGPGTRLTVT.

This CDR3 is CAWKGGEAANYGYTF. CDR3 DNA: TGTGCCTGGAAAGGGGGGGAAGCAGCTAACTATGGCTACACCTTC. This chain connects TRBV30 to TRBJ1-2; possibly TRBD1 for D (6 bases). V was pared by 4 bases and J by 0 bases, with 15 bases between. The CDR3 contains 15 residues. Germline lookup yields CDR1 GTSNPN and CDR2 SVGIG (reference sequence).